Given below is one T cell receptor beta chain in context. The sample comes from a study of blood T cell repertoires in COVID-19. Profiled with immunoSEQ multiplex PCR; TCRdb holds only in-frame clones, not every one. The sample records nearly 50,000 clones, roughly 86% being singletons. V dropped 1 base and J dropped 0; count of bases not matched to a gene: 0. The CDR3 runs to 14 residues. Per the germline V gene, CDR1 is GTSNPN and CDR2 is SVGIG (reference sequence). The rearrangement links TRBV30 to TRBJ1-3; 7 bases are shared with TRBD1. The sequenced material came from peripheral blood. The receptor was derived from a woman in her sixties or seventies with acute or convalescent COVID-19. In DNA form, the CDR3 reads TGTGCCTGGAGTGGACAGGGCTCTGGAAACACCATATATTTT. This codes for CAWSGQGSGNTIYF.